This entry concerns a single T cell receptor beta chain. Its binding antigen is unknown. The input lacks base qualities; no much larger clone sits a single base away. The data are from a study of blood T cell repertoires in COVID-19 (dated by TCRdb to 2019 to 2021). General notes on the study: Collaborator samples came from the United States, Italy and Spain and covered acute and convalescent phases of COVID-19. The prospective study material was composed of cDNA or gDNA derived from T cells, B-cell-depleted T cells, or PBMCs. HLA class I and class II types, where available, came from metadata supplied by the sample provider rather than from assay-based typing. A de-identified subject ID, COVID-19 status, age in years and sex were almost always included in the sample metadata. The repertoires were made available in a free public database intended to serve as a resource for research on the immune response to SARS-CoV-2. The samples were drawn from two sources: the first 160 participants of the ongoing ImmuneRACE study, and approximately 1,300 subjects contributed by 6 global collaborators. The dataset comprised deeply sampled blood TCRbeta repertoires from subjects exposed to, actively infected with, or recovered from COVID-19.

The immunoSEQ Assay, a bias-controlled multiplex PCR, was used to amplify TCRbeta CDR3 regions from genomic DNA. As for the authors' bioinformatics: Within the assay, amplification of reference gene primers was used to estimate how many nucleated cells each sample contained. Sequence reads were collapsed and filtered to measure the absolute abundance of every unique TCRbeta CDR3 rearrangement. For each sample, productive Simpson clonality was calculated as the square root of Simpson's diversity index across productive rearrangements. TCRdb mirrors the immuneACCESS table, restricted to in-frame sequences. Some clones are absent from its copies; in checked studies, under half trace to an unresolved V gene, and the reason for the others is unknown. V, J and clone size are taken as reported in that table, and D and trimming were inferred from the DNA itself. In this sample the table shows under 350,000 clones, around 89% of which occur a single time. The top ten hold approximately 4.6% of the sample.

Study-level results and caveats: How much clinical and demographic metadata was included differed by source and by participant, and the metadata was provided uncurated.

V and J lose 3 bases and 9 bases, and a span of 6 bases separates them. Taken from the germline V gene, the CDR1 and CDR2 loops are LGHNT and FRNRAP. Reading from cysteine to phenylalanine, the CDR3 counts 12 amino acids. CDR3 DNA only is kept here, 36 bases in frame from base 1. The collaborating institutions used their own protocols to collect whole blood in K2EDTA tubes. For TCRbeta analysis, collaborator samples were shipped as frozen whole blood, as isolated PBMCs, or as DNA extracted from either sample type. The chain is encoded by TRBV12-5 joined to TRBJ1-6; the D gene cannot be resolved reliably. The clonotype comes from a man aged 40-55 years with acute or convalescent COVID-19. Input material: peripheral blood. The CDR3 region reads CASGFGSSPLHF. The DNA sequence follows: TGTGCTAGTGGTTTTGGGAGTTCACCCCTCCACTTT.